This T cell receptor beta chain was recorded in a study of blood T cell repertoires in COVID-19. In the authors' workflow: Estimates of nucleated cell counts were drawn from the amplification of reference gene primers. Clones were sequenced by immunoSEQ multiplex PCR, and TCRdb holds only the in-frame ones, with some missing. D and trimming come from the DNA, and the V and J calls and clone size come from that table. The sample records approximately 63,000 clones, just over 85% being singletons. Trimming removed 4 bases from V and 0 bases from J, with 14 bases in between. The CDR3 loop spans 16 amino acids. The germline V gene encodes CDR1 MNHEY and CDR2 SMNVEV (reference sequence).

The sample comprised peripheral blood. The V gene is TRBV27, the J gene TRBJ2-3; possible D gene TRBD1, 5 bases. This clonotype was sampled from a woman of 80 years or more with acute or convalescent COVID-19. This CDR3 is CASSSFADSSTDTQYF. The CDR3, as DNA: TGTGCCAGCAGTTCCTTCGCCGACAGTAGCACAGATACGCAGTATTTT.